This T cell receptor beta chain was sequenced during a study of blood T cell repertoires in COVID-19. Clones were read by immunoSEQ multiplex PCR, and TCRdb kept only the in-frame ones, dropping some. Here the sample spans approximately 56,000 clones, under 85% being singletons. V was cut by 5 bases and J by 4 bases, with 11 bases left in between. The CDR3 has 13 residues. CDR1 is SEHNR and CDR2 is FQNEAQ in the germline V gene (reference sequence). This TCR came from a man aged 65-85 years with active COVID-19. The specimen sequenced was peripheral blood. J is TRBJ1-1 and V is TRBV7-9, with D possibly matching TRBD1 (5 bases). CDR3 DNA sequence: TGTGCCAGCAGCCTTGGGGGGGGCACTGAAGCTTTCTTT. Encoded protein: CASSLGGGTEAFF. The variable domain in full, completed from reference TRBV7-9 and TRBJ1-1, reads DTGVSQNPRHKITKRGQNVTFRCDPISEHNRLYWYRQTLGQGPEFLTYFQNEAQLEKSRLLSDRFSAERPKGSFSTLEIQRTEQGDSAMYLCASSLGGGTEAFFGQGTRLTVV.